This TCR beta chain comes out of a study of vaccination effects on CD4 cells after COVID-19. General study findings and limits: Vaccine- and infection-induced clones showed marked clonal contraction late following vaccination.

Turning to this clone: Antigen unknown.

Here immunoSEQ multiplex PCR was the method, and the copy in TCRdb shows in-frame clones only, minus some. The sample yields roughly 73,000 clones, 73% seen once. Prior to sequencing, the ViraFEST assay stimulated PBMC with viral peptide pools, which expanded the antigen-specific CD4+ T cells. It was after 10 days of culture that CD4+ T cells were isolated. The person's infection with SARS-CoV-2, confirmed by PCR, took place between March and December 2020. Cultures had half their medium replaced with IL-2 medium on days 3 and 7. Specimen: CD4+ T cells from PBMCs cultured with HIV peptides, collected before COVID-19 vaccination. Indicated subset: HIV-1 Nef peptide pool negative control/reference culture. The origin of this receptor is a human donor who had a prior SARS-CoV-2 infection.

The CDR3 loop is CASSDFGAEETQYF. The CDR3 nucleotides read TGTGCCAGCAGCGACTTTGGGGCAGAAGAGACCCAGTACTTC. The chain employs TRBV27 and TRBJ2-5; D may be TRBD1 (5 bases). The CDR3 length is 14 residues. Trimming removed 6 bases from V and 3 bases from J, with 14 bases in between. CDR1 is MNHEY, CDR2 SMNVEV, per germline (reference sequence).